This TCR beta chain came from a study of human T cells and chemical hapten exposure. TCRdb used MiXCR to reprocess the RACE reads, holding one entry per CDR3 protein. The sample shows some 170,000 distinct CDR3 sequences, 20% to 25% of them seen only once. As to time point: patch test 1, 2 weeks after DPC sensitization. Treatment of the sample: therapeutic diphenylcyclopropenone sensitization with weekly scalp DPC. This CDR3 has 15 amino acids. V lost 5 bases and J lost 4, with 15 bases in between. The germline V gene encodes CDR1 SGHVS and CDR2 FQNEAQ. Sequenced material: whole blood, taken in connection with sensitization to the hapten diphenylcyclopropenone (DPC). The chain combines TRBV7-8 with TRBJ1-3; a possible D gene is TRBD1 (5 bases). The TCR originated in a woman aged 45-59 years with alopecia areata. Some clones in this sample may be carry-over from other donors' samples. The CDR3 protein is CASSRGLRAGNTIYF. The CDR3 region has the DNA TGTGCCAGCAGCCGGGGCCTCAGGGCCGGAAACACCATATATTTT.